A selection of T cell receptor beta chains follows, all from one sample in a study of cytotoxic CD8 clonotypes in ibrutinib-treated CLL. Profiling relied on immunoSEQ multiplex PCR, and the TCRdb table lists in-frame clones only, not all of them. The data hold around 150,000 clones, with 70% to 90% observed a single time. This sample comprised PBMCs, obtained at disease progression, from a patient treated with ibrutinib. The source of these receptors is a human donor with chronic lymphocytic leukemia. Both conserved end residues are part of each CDR3. Fields, in order: J gene, D gene, V gene, CDR3 length, clone size, CDR3 protein, CDR3 DNA. The D gene is left open where the match is weak. Rows give clone size only sometimes, using once, few, many, or a class for an expanded clone.

TRBJ2-1	TRBD2	TRBV27	20	few	CASSLSGLAGYLSSYNEQFF	TGTGCCAGCAGTTTATCCGGCCTAGCGGGTTATTTGAGCTCCTACAATGAGCAGTTCTTC
TRBJ2-7	NA	TRBV27	15	once	CASSLYGERSHEQYF	TGTGCCAGCAGTTTATACGGGGAGCGGAGCCACGAGCAGTACTTC
TRBJ1-4	NA	TRBV7-6	13	NA	CASSLNSVEKLFF	TGTGCCAGCAGCTTAAATTCCGTGGAAAAACTGTTTTTT
TRBJ2-7	NA	TRBV7-9	14	NA	CASTEPDFHYEQYF	TGTGCCAGCACCGAACCCGATTTCCACTACGAGCAGTACTTC
TRBJ1-1	NA	TRBV10-2	13	NA	CASSVTDNTEAFF	TGCGCCAGCAGTGTTACGGATAACACTGAAGCTTTCTTT
TRBJ2-1	NA	TRBV7-6	17	NA	CASSLESRGVGDNEQFF	TGTGCCAGCAGCTTAGAAAGCCGAGGGGTGGGGGACAATGAGCAGTTCTTC
TRBJ2-5	NA	TRBV5-4	14	NA	CASSAYGARETQYF	TGTGCCAGCAGCGCGTATGGGGCTCGGGAGACCCAGTACTTC
TRBJ2-7	NA	TRBV7-2	14	NA	CASSLQGTLYEQYF	TGTGCCAGCAGCTTACAAGGGACTCTTTACGAGCAGTACTTC
TRBJ1-4	NA	TRBV2	14	NA	CASSEQGVNEKLFF	TGTGCCAGCAGTGAACAGGGCGTAAATGAAAAACTGTTTTTT
TRBJ1-4	TRBD1	TRBV4-1	14	NA	CASSQGGTGEKLFF	TGCGCCAGCAGCCAAGGGGGGACAGGGGAAAAACTGTTTTTT
TRBJ2-7	NA	TRBV7-6	14	NA	CASSLEGSAYEQYF	TGTGCCAGCAGCTTAGAGGGGTCAGCCTACGAGCAGTACTTC
TRBJ2-7	TRBD1	TRBV19	15	NA	CASSIGDRGAYEQYF	TGTGCCAGTAGTATAGGCGACAGGGGCGCCTACGAGCAGTACTTC
TRBJ2-5	TRBD1	TRBV2	14	NA	CAGGRTGGIETQYF	TGTGCCGGAGGAAGGACAGGGGGCATCGAGACCCAGTACTTC
TRBJ2-7	NA	TRBV9	14	NA	CASSVGGNSYEQYF	TGTGCCAGCAGCGTAGGAGGGAATTCCTACGAGCAGTACTTC
TRBJ2-3	NA	TRBV5-1	13	NA	CASSSQGADTQYF	TGCGCCAGCAGCTCCCAGGGCGCAGATACGCAGTATTTT
TRBJ1-1	NA	TRBV29-1	13	NA	CSVDSMFGPEAFF	TGCAGCGTTGATTCGATGTTTGGCCCTGAAGCTTTCTTT
TRBJ1-3	TRBD1	TRBV19	14	few	CASSLQGTGNTIYF	TGTGCCAGTAGTCTACAGGGGACTGGAAACACCATATATTTT
TRBJ1-3	NA	TRBV7-6	15	few	CASSLVGVERNTIYF	TGTGCCAGCAGCTTAGTTGGGGTCGAAAGAAACACCATATATTTT
TRBJ1-4	NA	TRBV30	14	NA	CAWSRRGTNEKLFF	TGTGCCTGGAGCCGTCGGGGTACTAATGAAAAACTGTTTTTT
TRBJ2-3	TRBD1	TRBV6-1	14	NA	CASRDRGATDTQYF	TGTGCCAGCCGGGACAGGGGAGCGACAGATACGCAGTATTTT
TRBJ2-7	TRBD2	TRBV19	17	NA	CASSSIAGVVQANEQYF	TGTGCCAGTAGTTCTATAGCGGGAGTGGTTCAAGCCAACGAGCAGTACTTC
TRBJ2-5	TRBD2	TRBV7-9	17	NA	CASSQNFQGTSEGTQYF	TGTGCCAGCAGCCAAAACTTTCAAGGGACTAGCGAGGGGACCCAGTACTTC
TRBJ2-3	NA	TRBV25-1	15	NA	CASSEWKGSTDTQYF	TGTGCCAGCAGTGAATGGAAGGGGAGCACAGATACGCAGTATTTT
TRBJ2-1	TRBD2	TRBV19	14	NA	CASLAAGGYNEQFF	TGTGCCAGTCTCGCGGCGGGAGGGTACAATGAGCAGTTCTTC
TRBJ2-7	TRBD2	TRBV9	15	NA	CASSVGLAGVYEQYF	TGTGCCAGCAGCGTAGGACTAGCGGGAGTTTACGAGCAGTACTTC
TRBJ2-7	NA	TRBV11-2	15	NA	CASSQYSYGSYEQYF	TGTGCCAGCAGCCAGTACTCCTATGGGTCCTACGAGCAGTACTTC
TRBJ1-1	NA	TRBV29-1	12	NA	CSGWGMNTEAFF	TGCAGCGGGTGGGGAATGAACACTGAAGCTTTCTTT
TRBJ1-1	NA	TRBV19	18	NA	CASKFRNSEGPRVTEAFF	TGTGCCAGTAAATTTCGGAATTCCGAAGGTCCTCGTGTCACTGAAGCTTTCTTT
TRBJ1-2	TRBD1	TRBV5-1	17	NA	CASSLGTGIELDYGYTF	TGCGCCAGCAGCCTGGGGACAGGGATTGAACTTGACTATGGCTACACCTTC
TRBJ2-5	NA	TRBV5-1	16	NA	CASSRFTSSSGETQYF	TGCGCCAGCAGCCGATTCACGTCCTCCTCGGGGGAGACCCAGTACTTC
TRBJ2-7	NA	TRBV7-2	17	NA	CASSFPAAGDPTYEQYF	TGTGCCAGCAGCTTCCCCGCCGCAGGGGACCCCACCTACGAGCAGTACTTC
TRBJ2-3	TRBD2	TRBV5-1	16	NA	CASSFVGTSGTDTQYF	TGCGCCAGCAGCTTCGTCGGGACTAGCGGCACAGATACGCAGTATTTT
TRBJ2-2	TRBD2	TRBV7-6	16	NA	CASSLVLAGVLEELFF	TGTGCCAGCAGCTTAGTACTAGCGGGAGTATTAGAGGAGCTGTTTTTT
TRBJ2-5	NA	TRBV7-2	14	NA	CASSLRRLGETQYF	TGTGCCAGCAGCTTAAGGCGCTTGGGGGAGACCCAGTACTTC
TRBJ1-5	TRBD1	TRBV9	14	few	CASSSRDSHQPQHF	TGTGCCAGCAGCTCACGGGACAGCCATCAGCCCCAGCATTTT
TRBJ2-7	NA	TRBV6-5	15	NA	CASSRSGTFSYEQYF	TGTGCCAGCAGCCGTAGCGGAACGTTCTCCTACGAGCAGTACTTC
TRBJ1-5	NA	TRBV27	14	NA	CASGSRGGNQPQHF	TGTGCCAGCGGCTCTAGGGGGGGCAATCAGCCCCAGCATTTT
TRBJ2-2	TRBD2	TRBV5-1	18	NA	CASSLNPRTSGNTGELFF	TGCGCCAGCAGCTTGAACCCTCGGACTAGCGGGAACACCGGGGAGCTGTTTTTT
TRBJ1-5	TRBD1	TRBV19	15	NA	CASRQTGEGNQPQHF	TGTGCCAGTAGACAGACAGGGGAGGGCAATCAGCCCCAGCATTTT
TRBJ2-3	TRBD2	TRBV30	15	NA	CAWSGASGSTDTQYF	TGTGCCTGGAGTGGCGCTAGCGGGAGCACAGATACGCAGTATTTT
TRBJ2-4	NA	TRBV5-6	16	NA	CASTTRRELAKNIQYF	TGTGCCAGCACCACCCGAAGGGAACTAGCCAAAAACATTCAGTACTTC
TRBJ1-5	NA	TRBV2	14	NA	CASGVEADYQPQHF	TGTGCCAGCGGGGTGGAGGCCGATTATCAGCCCCAGCATTTT
TRBJ2-3	NA	TRBV5-6	14	once	CASSLVGRPDTQYF	TGTGCCAGCAGCTTGGTAGGTCGGCCAGATACGCAGTATTTT